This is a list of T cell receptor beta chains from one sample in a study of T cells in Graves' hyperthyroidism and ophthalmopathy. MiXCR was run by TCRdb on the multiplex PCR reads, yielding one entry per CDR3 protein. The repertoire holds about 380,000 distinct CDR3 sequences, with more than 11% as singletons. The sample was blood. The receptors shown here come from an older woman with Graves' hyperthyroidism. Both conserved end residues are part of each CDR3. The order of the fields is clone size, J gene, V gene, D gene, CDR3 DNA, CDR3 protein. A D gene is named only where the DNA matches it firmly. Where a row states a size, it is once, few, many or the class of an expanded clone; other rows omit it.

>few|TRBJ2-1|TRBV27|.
TGTGCCAGCAGCCCTCTAGACCGATACAATGAGCAGTTCTTC
CASSPLDRYNEQFF
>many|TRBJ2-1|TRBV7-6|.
TGTGCCAGCAGCTTAATAGCGGTCTCCTACAATGAGCAGTTCTTC
CASSLIAVSYNEQFF
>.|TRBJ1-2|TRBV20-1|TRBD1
TGCAGTGCCCCGGGACAGGGGACCGGCTACACCTTC
CSAPGQGTGYTF
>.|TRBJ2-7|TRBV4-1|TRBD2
TGCGCCAGCAGCCAATATGCTGGGACTACCTACGAGCAGTACTTC
CASSQYAGTTYEQYF
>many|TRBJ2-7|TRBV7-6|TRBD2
TGTGCCAGCAGCTCCCCTAGCGGGAGGTTCTACGAGCAGTACTTC
CASSSPSGRFYEQYF
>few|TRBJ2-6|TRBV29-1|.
TGCAGCGTTGAAGATGCATCCCGCTCTGGGGCCAACGTCCTGACTTTC
CSVEDASRSGANVLTF
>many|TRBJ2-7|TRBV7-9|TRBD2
TGTGCCAGCACCACCCGGGGGGGTTACGAGCAGTACTTC
CASTTRGGYEQYF
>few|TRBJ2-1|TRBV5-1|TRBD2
TGCGCCAGCAGCTTGGACGGGGGAGGGCCGGGGCAGTTCTTC
CASSLDGGGPGQFF
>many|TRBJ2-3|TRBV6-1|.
TGTGCCAGCAGTCATAGGGGGGATACGCAGTATTTT
CASSHRGDTQYF
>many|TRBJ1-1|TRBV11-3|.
TGTGCCAGCAGCTCCTTGCCTGCGGAAGCTTTCTTT
CASSSLPAEAFF
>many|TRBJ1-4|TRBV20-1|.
TGCAGTGCTACCCGACAGGCCGTCAATGAAAAACTGTTTTTT
CSATRQAVNEKLFF
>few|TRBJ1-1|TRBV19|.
TGTGCCAGTACCCTCGACACGAATAGCGGGGGAGACACTGAAGCTTTCTTT
CASTLDTNSGGDTEAFF
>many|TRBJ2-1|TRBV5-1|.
TGCGCCAGCAGCTTGGGATCCAGCGCATCCTACAATGAGCAGTTCTTC
CASSLGSSASYNEQFF
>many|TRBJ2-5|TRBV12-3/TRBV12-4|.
TGTGCCAGCAGCTTGGACGGACTCCAAGAGACCCAGTACTTC
CASSLDGLQETQYF
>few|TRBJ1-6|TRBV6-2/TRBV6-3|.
TGTGCCAGCAGTTACTCGAGATTTTCACCCCTCCACTTT
CASSYSRFSPLHF
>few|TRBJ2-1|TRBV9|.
TGTGCCAGCAACAGGGAATCGTACAATGAGCAGTTCTTC
CASNRESYNEQFF
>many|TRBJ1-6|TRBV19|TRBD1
TGTGCCAGTAGTCGGACAGGGGGGAATTCACCCCTCCACTTT
CASSRTGGNSPLHF
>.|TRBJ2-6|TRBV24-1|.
TGTGCCACCAGTGATTGGGGGGTCCTGACTTTC
CATSDWGVLTF
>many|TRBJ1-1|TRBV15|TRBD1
TGTGCCACCAGCCCTCGGACAGGGGCGAACACTGAAGCTTTCTTT
CATSPRTGANTEAFF
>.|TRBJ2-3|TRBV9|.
TGTGCCAGCAGCGCCAGCGGGAGCACAGATACGCAGTATTTT
CASSASGSTDTQYF
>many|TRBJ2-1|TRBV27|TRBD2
TGTGCCAGCAGTTTATGGACTAGCGGGAGCGGGCAGTTCTTC
CASSLWTSGSGQFF
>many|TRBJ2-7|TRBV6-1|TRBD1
TGTGCCAGCAGTAATATAGCCGGGACAGGCGCTTTCTCCTACGAGCAGTACTTC
CASSNIAGTGAFSYEQYF
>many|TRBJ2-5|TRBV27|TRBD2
TGTGCCAGCAGTTATCGTAGCGGGGACCAAGAGACCCAGTACTTC
CASSYRSGDQETQYF
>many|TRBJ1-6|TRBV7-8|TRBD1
TGTGCCAGCAGCCCTAGTACCCCCTTAACAGGGGAGTTCGCCTATAATTCACCCCTCCACTTT
CASSPSTPLTGEFAYNSPLHF
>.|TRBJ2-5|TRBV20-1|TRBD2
TGCAGCGGGACTAGCGGGAGGGTGGGAGAGACCCAGTACTTC
CSGTSGRVGETQYF
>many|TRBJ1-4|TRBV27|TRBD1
TGTGCCAGCAGGACCAGACAGGGAGGGGAAAAACTGTTTTTT
CASRTRQGGEKLFF
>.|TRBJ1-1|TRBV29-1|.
TGCAGCGCCTTCCGTGAGGGGAGTGACACTGAAGCTTTCTTT
CSAFREGSDTEAFF
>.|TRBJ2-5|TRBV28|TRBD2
TGTGCCAGCCAGAGGACTAGCGGGAGTAGGGAGACCCAGTACTTC
CASQRTSGSRETQYF
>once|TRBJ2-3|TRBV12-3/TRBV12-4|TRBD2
TGTGCCAGCAGTCGGACCCGGGAGGACCGGCTCACAGATACGCAGTATTTT
CASSRTREDRLTDTQYF
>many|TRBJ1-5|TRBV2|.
TGTGCCAGCAGTGAAAGGCGGGGAGGCAATCAGCCCCAGCATTTT
CASSERRGGNQPQHF
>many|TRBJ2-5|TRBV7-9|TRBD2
TGTGCCAGCAGCTCAAGCGGGAGGGCCTCTCAAGAGACCCAGTACTTC
CASSSSGRASQETQYF
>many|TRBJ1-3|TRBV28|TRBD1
TGTGCCAGCAGTTTAGGGGACAGGGCTGGAAACACCATATATTTT
CASSLGDRAGNTIYF
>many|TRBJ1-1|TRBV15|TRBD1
TGTGCCACCAGCAGAACCCGGACAGGGGTTGAGGAAGCTTTCTTT
CATSRTRTGVEEAFF
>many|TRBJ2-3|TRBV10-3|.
TGTGCCATCAGTGACCAGATACATCAGGCAGATACGCAGTATTTT
CAISDQIHQADTQYF
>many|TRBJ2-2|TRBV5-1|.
TGCGCCAGCAGCTTGGGGCAGTCGAACACCGGGGAGCTGTTTTTT
CASSLGQSNTGELFF
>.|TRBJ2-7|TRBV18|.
TGTGCCAGCTCACCCCAGTCGGGATGGGGGAACTCCTACGAGCAGTACTTC
CASSPQSGWGNSYEQYF
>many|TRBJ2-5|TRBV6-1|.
TGTGCCAGCTCACTGACATTCCGGGAGACCCAGTACTTC
CASSLTFRETQYF
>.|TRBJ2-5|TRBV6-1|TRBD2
TGTGCCAGCAGAAATCCGGGACTAGCGGCAGAGACCCAGTACTTC
CASRNPGLAAETQYF
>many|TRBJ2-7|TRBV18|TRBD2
TGTGCCAGCTCCCAGTCTAGCGGGGGGACCTACGAGCAGTACTTC
CASSQSSGGTYEQYF
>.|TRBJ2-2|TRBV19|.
TGTGCCAGTAGTAGTACAGGCCCCGGGGAGCTGTTTTTT
CASSSTGPGELFF
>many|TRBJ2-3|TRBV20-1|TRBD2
TGCAGTGCCATGGACGCGGGAGGATTAGATACGCAGTATTTT
CSAMDAGGLDTQYF
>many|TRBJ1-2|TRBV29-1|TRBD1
TGCAGCGTTGAAGATTGGGGACAGGGGGCCGGCTATGGCTACACCTTC
CSVEDWGQGAGYGYTF
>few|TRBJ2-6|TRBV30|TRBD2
TGTGCCTGGAGTGCGGTAGCGGGAGCGTTCTCTGGGGCCAACGTCCTGACTTTC
CAWSAVAGAFSGANVLTF
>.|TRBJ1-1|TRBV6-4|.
TGTGCCAGCAGACTGGAGGGGAACACTGAAGCTTTCTTT
CASRLEGNTEAFF
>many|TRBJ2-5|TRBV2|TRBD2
TGTGCCAGCAGACCTTTTAGCGGGAGGCGGGACGAGACCCAGTACTTC
CASRPFSGRRDETQYF
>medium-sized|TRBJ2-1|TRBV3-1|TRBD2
TGTGCCAGCAGCCAAGGAGCGGGAGGGCCTAATGAGCAGTTCTTC
CASSQGAGGPNEQFF
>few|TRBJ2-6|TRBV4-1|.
TGCGCCAGCAGCCCTGGGAGGTCCAGCTCTGGGGCCAACGTCCTGACTTTC
CASSPGRSSSGANVLTF
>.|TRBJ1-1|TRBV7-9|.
TGTGCCAGCAGCTTGGGGATCATGAACACTGAAGCTTTCTTT
CASSLGIMNTEAFF
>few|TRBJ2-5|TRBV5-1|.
TGCGCCAGCAGTCGTACCAGTCCTGAGACCCAGTACTTC
CASSRTSPETQYF
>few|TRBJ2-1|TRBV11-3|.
TGTGCCAGCACCCCAGGTCCGGGTTTCTATGAGCAGTTCTTC
CASTPGPGFYEQFF
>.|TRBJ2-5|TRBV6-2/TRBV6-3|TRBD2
TGTGCCAGCAGTTCGGGGGGGTGGGAGACCCAGTACTTC
CASSSGGWETQYF
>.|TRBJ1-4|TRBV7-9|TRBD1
TGTGCCAGCAGCGAAGGGACAGGGGGAACTGAAAAACTGTTTTTT
CASSEGTGGTEKLFF
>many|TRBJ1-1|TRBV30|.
TGTGCCTGGAGTGCAGGGAACACTGAAGCTTTCTTT
CAWSAGNTEAFF